Listed below are T cell receptor beta chains from one sample, sequenced in a study of blood T cell repertoires in COVID-19. Sequencing was performed with immunoSEQ multiplex PCR; in TCRdb, only in-frame clones are kept and a portion is missing. This sample has about 250,000 clones, with under 90% found just once. Sequencing was carried out using PBMCs or T cells enriched from blood (not recorded which). These TCRs come from a man aged 35 to 55 who had recovered from COVID-19. Both conserved end residues are part of each CDR3. Fields, in order: J gene, V gene, clone size, D gene, CDR3 DNA, CDR3 protein. A D gene is named only where the DNA matches it firmly. Rows give clone size only sometimes, using once, few, many, or a class for an expanded clone.

J gene: TRBJ1-2; V gene: TRBV5-1; clone size: .; D gene: TRBD1; CDR3 DNA: TGCGCCAGCAGCTTGGATTTTAGGACAGGGGGCATGGGTGTCTATGGCTACACCTTC; CDR3 protein: CASSLDFRTGGMGVYGYTF
J gene: TRBJ1-1; V gene: TRBV11-1; clone size: .; D gene: TRBD1; CDR3 DNA: TGTGCCAGCAGCTTAGCTGGACAGGGTTCCACTGAAGCTTTCTTT; CDR3 protein: CASSLAGQGSTEAFF
J gene: TRBJ2-1; V gene: TRBV30; clone size: .; D gene: TRBD2; CDR3 DNA: TGTGCCTGGAAAGAGCGGGGAGTCAAACACAATGAGCAGTTCTTC; CDR3 protein: CAWKERGVKHNEQFF
J gene: TRBJ2-2; V gene: TRBV14; clone size: .; D gene: TRBD2; CDR3 DNA: TGTGCCAGCAGCCCCCTGACGGGGGGGATCGGGGAGCTGTTTTTT; CDR3 protein: CASSPLTGGIGELFF
J gene: TRBJ2-3; V gene: TRBV3-1/TRBV3-2; clone size: few; D gene: TRBD2; CDR3 DNA: TGTGCCAGCAGCCAAGAATGGGCGGGAGGCCGCACAGATACGCAGTATTTT; CDR3 protein: CASSQEWAGGRTDTQYF
J gene: TRBJ2-7; V gene: TRBV3-1/TRBV3-2; clone size: few; D gene: .; CDR3 DNA: TGTGCCAGCAGCCACTCCGGCGGGACAGTAAGCCCCTACGAGCAGTACTTC; CDR3 protein: CASSHSGGTVSPYEQYF
J gene: TRBJ2-1; V gene: TRBV27; clone size: .; D gene: .; CDR3 DNA: TGTGCCAGCAGCCTACCTGGCGGTTACAATGAGCAGTTCTTC; CDR3 protein: CASSLPGGYNEQFF
J gene: TRBJ2-7; V gene: TRBV7-2; clone size: .; D gene: TRBD2; CDR3 DNA: TGTGCCAGCAGCTTAGAGCGCGGGGGTTCCTACGAGCAGTACTTC; CDR3 protein: CASSLERGGSYEQYF
J gene: TRBJ1-2; V gene: TRBV19; clone size: few; D gene: .; CDR3 DNA: TGTGCCAGTAGTATAGATCTTACGAGCGGAGACTATGGCTACACCTTC; CDR3 protein: CASSIDLTSGDYGYTF
J gene: TRBJ1-2; V gene: TRBV19; clone size: .; D gene: .; CDR3 DNA: TGTGCCAGTAGGGAGGTCGGCTTGGCTACGGGAGGCTACACCTTC; CDR3 protein: CASREVGLATGGYTF
J gene: TRBJ1-2; V gene: TRBV30; clone size: .; D gene: .; CDR3 DNA: TGTGCCTGGAGTGTAAGAGGCAGAATCCGTTATGGCTACACCTTC; CDR3 protein: CAWSVRGRIRYGYTF
J gene: TRBJ2-5; V gene: TRBV11-3; clone size: .; D gene: .; CDR3 DNA: TGTGCCAGCAGCTTAGGTCCAAGCTACCAAGAGACCCAGTACTTC; CDR3 protein: CASSLGPSYQETQYF
J gene: TRBJ1-1; V gene: TRBV7-9; clone size: .; D gene: .; CDR3 DNA: TGTGCCAGCAGCTTATCAGGGGAATCGGTACAGAAAATGAACACTGAAGCTTTCTTT; CDR3 protein: CASSLSGESVQKMNTEAFF
J gene: TRBJ2-3; V gene: TRBV7-9; clone size: .; D gene: .; CDR3 DNA: TGTGCCAGCAGCTTGGCGGGGCCGGATACGCAGTATTTT; CDR3 protein: CASSLAGPDTQYF
J gene: TRBJ1-4; V gene: TRBV14; clone size: .; D gene: .; CDR3 DNA: TGTGCCAGCAGCCGCCGAAGGTCCGGGGTGGGTGAAAAACTGTTTTTT; CDR3 protein: CASSRRRSGVGEKLFF
J gene: TRBJ1-5; V gene: TRBV5-1; clone size: .; D gene: .; CDR3 DNA: TGCGCCAGCAGCTGGTCTTCGCAGGGGACGCAACATTTT; CDR3 protein: CASSWSSQGTQHF
J gene: TRBJ1-2; V gene: TRBV7-8; clone size: .; D gene: TRBD1; CDR3 DNA: TGTGCCAGCAGCATTGACAGGGCCAGGGGCTACACCTTC; CDR3 protein: CASSIDRARGYTF
J gene: TRBJ2-7; V gene: TRBV28; clone size: .; D gene: .; CDR3 DNA: TGTGCCAGCACCGGCCCAGGCTACGAGCAGTACTTC; CDR3 protein: CASTGPGYEQYF
J gene: TRBJ2-3; V gene: TRBV7-8; clone size: .; D gene: .; CDR3 DNA: TGTGCCAGCAGCGACCTAGCTTATCCTAGCACAGATACGCAGTATTTT; CDR3 protein: CASSDLAYPSTDTQYF
J gene: TRBJ2-2; V gene: TRBV6-2/TRBV6-3; clone size: .; D gene: .; CDR3 DNA: TGTGCCAGCAGTACGAGAACTTTCGGGGAGCTGTTTTTT; CDR3 protein: CASSTRTFGELFF
J gene: TRBJ1-4; V gene: TRBV10-3; clone size: .; D gene: TRBD1; CDR3 DNA: TGTGCCATCAGAGCCGACAGGGGTACGGATGAAAAACTGTTTTTT; CDR3 protein: CAIRADRGTDEKLFF
J gene: TRBJ1-5; V gene: TRBV18; clone size: .; D gene: .; CDR3 DNA: TGTGCCAGCTCCTTGCAGGTAGATCAGCCCCAGCATTTT; CDR3 protein: CASSLQVDQPQHF
J gene: TRBJ2-2; V gene: TRBV23-1; clone size: .; D gene: .; CDR3 DNA: TGCGCCAGCAGTCCACAGGGAGTAGGGAACACCGGGGAGCTGTTTTTT; CDR3 protein: CASSPQGVGNTGELFF
J gene: TRBJ2-3; V gene: TRBV7-2; clone size: once; D gene: TRBD1; CDR3 DNA: TGTACCGCCGGGACAGGGATGGGAGATACGCAGTATTTT; CDR3 protein: CTAGTGMGDTQYF
J gene: TRBJ1-2; V gene: TRBV18; clone size: .; D gene: .; CDR3 DNA: TGTGCCAGCTCACCACCGGGGCGTTCAGAAAAAACATTTGGCTACACCTTC; CDR3 protein: CASSPPGRSEKTFGYTF
J gene: TRBJ2-2; V gene: TRBV9; clone size: few; D gene: .; CDR3 DNA: TGTGCCAGCAGCTTGACAGGGGAGGGCACCGGGGAGCTGTTTTTT; CDR3 protein: CASSLTGEGTGELFF
J gene: TRBJ2-1; V gene: TRBV27; clone size: .; D gene: .; CDR3 DNA: TGTGCCAGCAGTTCTTGGCAGGGCTATGAGCAGTTCTTC; CDR3 protein: CASSSWQGYEQFF
J gene: TRBJ2-5; V gene: TRBV5-1; clone size: once; D gene: .; CDR3 DNA: TGCGCCAGCAGCTTGGCGCCTAGCGCGGAAGAGACCCAGTACTTC; CDR3 protein: CASSLAPSAEETQYF
J gene: TRBJ1-2; V gene: TRBV29-1; clone size: .; D gene: .; CDR3 DNA: TGCAGCGTCCCCGTGGACAGAAACTATGGCTACACCTTC; CDR3 protein: CSVPVDRNYGYTF
J gene: TRBJ2-6; V gene: TRBV7-6; clone size: .; D gene: TRBD2; CDR3 DNA: TGTGCCAGCAGCCGACTAGCGGGAAACTCCGTCTCTGGGGCCAACGTCCTGACTTTC; CDR3 protein: CASSRLAGNSVSGANVLTF
J gene: TRBJ2-1; V gene: TRBV6-5; clone size: .; D gene: TRBD2; CDR3 DNA: TGTGCCAGCACCTATAGCGGGGGGGCGGACAATGAGCAGTTCTTC; CDR3 protein: CASTYSGGADNEQFF
J gene: TRBJ2-2; V gene: TRBV14; clone size: .; D gene: .; CDR3 DNA: TGTGCCAGCAGCGCCTTCACCGGAGGCGCGAACACCGGGGAGCTGTTTTTT; CDR3 protein: CASSAFTGGANTGELFF